Listed here are 26 T cell receptor beta chains from one sample, sequenced in a study of cytomegalovirus exposure and HLA in healthy donors. It was with 60 Vbeta and 13 Jbeta primers that the PCR ran. Profiling relied on immunoSEQ multiplex PCR, and the TCRdb table lists in-frame clones only, not all of them. In the table there are 150,000 to 200,000 clones, more than 70% of which are singletons. The sample was PBMCs. Receptors originate from a male donor in good health and CMV-seropositive.

This clone showed up just a few times. In DNA, the CDR3 is TGCGCCAGCAGCTTGGTTTTACAGTCCGGCTACGAGCAGTACTTC. Translation: CASSLVLQSGYEQYF. This chain uses TRBV5-1 with TRBJ2-5; D gene ambiguous. The J call is uncertain, as TRBJ2-7 better fits the DNA end. The CDR3 length is 15 residues. Germline loops: CDR1 SGHRS, CDR2 YFSETQ.

This clone occurred once. The gene calls are TRBV6-6 and TRBJ2-7, with 9 positions matching TRBD2. The CDR3 is made up of 16 amino acids. Per germline, CDR1 MNHNY and CDR2 SVGAGI (reference sequence). V dropped 2 bases and J dropped 2; count of bases not matched to a gene: 7. The chain's CDR3 is CASSYRTSALTYEQYF. As DNA, the CDR3 is TGTGCCAGCAGTTACCGGACTAGCGCGCTGACCTACGAGCAGTACTTC.

The CDR3, as DNA: TGTGCCAGCACCCCGGGCGGGCCTAGCACAGATACGCAGTATTTT. This translates into CASTPGGPSTDTQYF. The gene calls are TRBV6-5 and TRBJ2-3, with D possibly being TRBD2 (5 bases). With 7 bases removed from V and 0 bases from J, the gap between germline ends came to 14 bases. This CDR3 contains 15 residues. Looked up from germline, CDR1 is MNHEY and CDR2 is SVGAGI.

The chain has TRBV27 and TRBJ1-2; D perhaps matches TRBD1 (6 bases). V lost 6 bases and J 1 base, leaving 12 bases between the germline ends. Germline V CDR1 and CDR2: MNHEY, SMNVEV (reference sequence). This CDR3 has 14 residues. DNA for the CDR3: TGTGCCAGCAGATCGACAGGACTTAACTATGGCTACACCTTC. It is translated as CASRSTGLNYGYTF.

The CDR3 region is CSVEALDRAGNTIYF. Written as DNA, the CDR3 is TGCAGCGTTGAAGCCTTGGACAGGGCTGGAAACACCATATATTTT. The chain combines TRBV29-1 with TRBJ1-3, with TRBD1 identical over 8 bases. The CDR3 spans 15 residues. J gave up 2 bases and V 1 base, and 4 bases lay outside the gene matches. Per the germline V gene, CDR1 is SQVTM and CDR2 is ANQGSEA.

This chain uses TRBV19 with TRBJ2-1, with TRBD2 matching 8 bases. Germline CDR1 and CDR2: LNHDA and SQIVND (reference sequence). V lost 3 bases, J lost 7 bases, and 5 bases stayed unmatched. The CDR3 totals 14 residues. CDR3 nucleotide sequence: TGTGCCAGTAGTATTACGGGAGGGTGGAATGAGCAGTTCTTC. Its translation: CASSITGGWNEQFF.

This sequence joins TRBV1 and TRBJ2-5; TRBD2, the D gene given by the table, was not confirmed from the DNA. Near its end, the DNA agrees better with TRBJ2-7, so the J call may be wrong. TRBV1 has pseudogene status. CDR3 length: 19 amino acids. The CDR3 loop reads CTSSQPPPAGRCGPYEQYF. CDR3 nucleotides: TGCACCAGCAGCCAACCCCCCCCAGCGGGGAGATGTGGCCCCTACGAGCAGTACTTC.

This sequence joins TRBV6-1 and TRBJ2-5; D gene ambiguous. CDR3 length equals 13 residues. V was shortened by 11 bases and J by 2 bases, with 15 bases between the two germline ends. Germline-derived CDR1 and CDR2 are MNHNS and SASEGT. The CDR3 DNA is TGTGCCTACAGTCAGCCGAATCAAGAGACCCAGTACTTC. Translation: CAYSQPNQETQYF.

Concerning this clone itself: Mismatch with germline at one junction end may stem from a read error. The genes are TRBV13 and TRBJ2-3; 7 bases line up with TRBD2. Germline CDR1 is PRHDT and CDR2 is FYEKMQ (reference sequence). This CDR3 has 16 amino acids. The CDR3 is CASSPMGGSSRDTQYF. CDR3 nucleotides: TGTGCCAGCAGTCCGATGGGGGGGAGCAGCAGAGATACGCAGTATTTT.

The chain carries TRBV14 and TRBJ2-1; D perhaps matches TRBD2 (6 bases). CDR1 and CDR2 (germline): SGHDN, FVKESK. The CDR3 runs to 15 residues. Trimming cost V 9 bases and J 5 bases, with 20 bases left between them. DNA of the CDR3: TGTGCCAGTAGGGCCAGGGCAGCGGGTAACAATGAGCAGTTCTTC. Protein sequence: CASRARAAGNNEQFF.

The J gene is TRBJ2-7, the V gene TRBV6-1; D unresolved. Germline V gene lookup returns CDR1 MNHNS and CDR2 SASEGT. V was shortened by 2 bases and J by 6 bases, with 14 bases between the two germline ends. The CDR3 covers 14 residues. The CDR3 DNA reads TGTGCCAGCAGTGAACTGGTCCTCAACGGCGAGCAGTACTTC. It translates to CASSELVLNGEQYF.

This clone was counted once. The rearrangement uses TRBV5-4 and TRBJ1-4; D is perhaps TRBD1 (6 bases). The V gene lost 4 bases and the J gene lost 5 bases, with 15 bases spanning the gap. This CDR3 region has 15 residues. In germline, CDR1 is SGHNT, CDR2 YYREEE (reference sequence). The CDR3, as DNA: TGTGCCAGCAGCCCGGAGGACAGAAAGAATGAAAAACTGTTTTTT. Amino acid sequence: CASSPEDRKNEKLFF.

The CDR3 region is CASSLGQNSNQPQHF. CDR3 coding DNA: TGCGCCAGCAGCCTGGGACAGAATAGCAATCAGCCCCAGCATTTT. This chain connects TRBV4-1 to TRBJ1-5; 7 bases align to TRBD1. Per germline, CDR1 MGHRA and CDR2 YSYEKL. Germline trimming cut 4 bases from V and 0 bases from J; bases unmatched to any gene: 3. This CDR3 comprises 15 residues.

This rearrangement joins TRBV7-5 to TRBJ2-7; TRBD2, the table's D call, lacks a check against the DNA. TRBV7-5 has pseudogene status. The CDR3 has 14 residues. The CDR3 sequence: CARSPRGLAYEQYF. Here the CDR3 DNA reads TGTGCCAGAAGCCCCCGAGGACTAGCCTACGAGCAGTACTTC.

This chain joins TRBV18 and TRBJ2-2, with 7 bases matching TRBD1. This CDR3 is 20 amino acids long. Germline V lookup: CDR1 KGHSH, CDR2 LQKENI. V lost 1 base, J lost 0 bases, and 14 bases stayed unmatched. This CDR3 is CASSPLNSIWDSTNTGELFF. CDR3 coding DNA: TGTGCCAGCTCACCACTAAACTCCATTTGGGACAGTACGAACACCGGGGAGCTGTTTTTT.

The CDR3 DNA reads as TGTGCCAGCAGCTTAGAGCGCGGGCGATATTACACAGATACGCAGTATTTT. Amino acid sequence: CASSLERGRYYTDTQYF. The chain combines TRBV7-2 with TRBJ2-3; D may be TRBD2 (5 bases). Trimming took 1 base from V and 2 from J, leaving 16 bases between them. The CDR3 runs to 17 residues. Germline V lookup: CDR1 SGHTA, CDR2 FQGNSA.

This clone was seen only once. V usage is TRBV10-3 and J usage is TRBJ2-7, with 9 bases that match TRBD1. Germline CDR1 ENHRY, CDR2 SYGVKD. The CDR3 consists of 15 residues. Trimming removed 7 bases from V and 1 base from J; junction bases left unmatched: 8. DNA for the CDR3: TGTGCCATCACCGCCGCGGGACAGGGATCCTACGAGCAGTACTTC. It encodes CAITAAGQGSYEQYF.

V usage is TRBV30 and J usage is TRBJ1-2, with a weak D call TRBD1 (5 bases). The CDR3 has 12 residues. Trimming stripped 4 bases from V and 8 bases from J, with 14 bases between. Germline values: CDR1 GTSNPN, CDR2 SVGIG (reference sequence). The CDR3 region is CAWNAGGLGYTF. The CDR3 nucleotides read TGTGCCTGGAATGCCGGGGGGTTAGGCTACACCTTC. Based on the CDR3 plus reference TRBV30 and TRBJ1-2, the full variable domain is SQTIHQWPATLVQPVGSPLSLECTVEGTSNPNLYWYRQAAGRGLQLLFYSVGIGQISSEVPQNLSASRPQDRQFILSSKKLLLSDSGFYLCAWNAGGLGYTFGSGTRLTVV.

This clone has just a few counts. This chain connects TRBV9 to TRBJ1-1, with no clear D. Between the trimmed V and J ends, which lost 0 bases and 8 bases, there was a span of 8 bases. The V gene's germline CDR1 is SGDLS and CDR2 YYNGEE. The CDR3 totals 12 residues. The CDR3 is CASSVASREAFF. The DNA of the CDR3 is TGTGCCAGCAGCGTAGCCTCCCGGGAAGCTTTCTTT.

The V call is TRBV19, the J call TRBJ1-2; D gene unclear. V gave up 6 bases and J gave up 6 bases, with 14 bases separating them. The CDR3 contains 13 residues. Germline loops: CDR1 LNHDA, CDR2 SQIVND (reference sequence). This chain's CDR3 is CASRSERGHGYTF. The CDR3 DNA is TGTGCCAGTAGGTCCGAACGGGGTCATGGCTACACCTTC.

The chain combines TRBV12-5 with TRBJ2-3, with 9 bases lining up with TRBD2. With V trimmed by 6 bases and J by 0 bases, 7 bases remained unmatched. Germline V gene lookup returns CDR1 LGHNT and CDR2 FRNRAP. The CDR3 has 16 amino acids. CDR3 sequence: CASGILAGPSTDTQYF. The CDR3, as DNA: TGTGCTAGTGGGATACTAGCGGGCCCCAGCACAGATACGCAGTATTTT.

The chain couples TRBV5-5 to TRBJ2-1; no reliable D call. Deletions cut 0 bases from V and 5 bases from J, with 9 bases between. Germline CDR1 is SGHKS and CDR2 is YYEKEE (reference sequence). The CDR3 runs 14 residues. The CDR3 spells CASSLVALHNEQFF. DNA for the CDR3: TGTGCCAGCAGCTTGGTTGCACTTCACAATGAGCAGTTCTTC.

The V gene is TRBV19, the J gene TRBJ1-5, with a tentative D call TRBD1 (5 bases). Germline V gives CDR1 LNHDA, CDR2 SQIVND (reference sequence). The CDR3 covers 15 residues. Trimming left V 5 bases short and J 6 bases short, with 17 bases between. The CDR3 DNA follows: TGTGCCAGTAGTGTTGGACGGGGGATAACTCAGCCCCAGCATTTT. The encoded protein is CASSVGRGITQPQHF.

This clone was observed once. V usage is TRBV10-3 and J usage is TRBJ1-5, with TRBD1 as a possible D gene (6 bases). Germline V CDR1 and CDR2: ENHRY, SYGVKD. The ends were cut back, 5 bases at V and 4 bases at J, with 12 bases in the middle. This CDR3 has 14 residues. The DNA for the CDR3 is TGTGCCATCAGTTCGGAAGGGGGAAATCAGCCCCAGCATTTT. Residues: CAISSEGGNQPQHF.

The sample holds one count of this clone. The chain joins TRBV28 to TRBJ2-6; D may be TRBD1 (6 bases). Trimming shortened V by 5 bases and J by 2 bases, and 13 bases separated the two germline ends. This CDR3 spans 16 amino acids. From germline, CDR1 is MDHEN and CDR2 SYDVKM. The CDR3 protein is CASSPGTSTGANVLTF. The CDR3, as DNA: TGTGCCAGCAGTCCCGGGACAAGCACTGGGGCCAACGTCCTGACTTTC.

This rearrangement joins TRBV6-1 to TRBJ1-4, with 7 nucleotides matching TRBD1. CDR1 and CDR2 from the germline V gene are MNHNS and SASEGT. V dropped 4 bases and J dropped 5; count of bases not matched to a gene: 4. The CDR3 is 14 amino acids. The CDR3 DNA reads TGTGCCAGCAGTGCACGGGACAGCAATGAAAAACTGTTTTTT. This gives the protein CASSARDSNEKLFF.